This T cell receptor beta chain stems from a study of PD-L1 blockade in urothelial cancer. Study details: When patients started atezolizumab at some point between 2014 and 2015, it was given at 1,200 mg intravenously every 3 weeks. In terms of prior chemotherapy, patients had received 0 to 3 regimens. Blood analysis was done at 3 weeks (second dose) and 6 weeks after treatment began.

CDR3 length equals 15 residues. The germline CDR1 and CDR2 sequences are LNHNV and YYDKDF (reference sequence). As for this clone: The germline gene is not matched at one end of the junction; a read error may be the cause.

The method was immunoSEQ multiplex PCR; TCRdb's version includes in-frame clones alone and lacks a portion of them. The repertoire includes about 38,000 clones, around 80% of them detected once, and around 16% sits in the top ten. The chain links TRBV15 to TRBJ1-3, with a weak D call TRBD1 (5 bases). The origin of this receptor is a man aged 60 to 69 with urothelial cancer. Sample: PBMCs, taken around atezolizumab (anti-PD-L1) treatment. The CDR3 here is CATSRGADRGNTIYF. DNA of the CDR3: TGTGCCACCAGCAGAGGAGCCGACAGAGGAAACACTATATATTTT.